The rows below give T cell receptor beta chains drawn from one sample of a study of blood T cell repertoires in COVID-19. TCRdb's table, derived via immunoSEQ multiplex PCR, lists solely in-frame clones and lacks some. The repertoire holds 110,000 or so clones, with less than 85% as singletons. The sample comprised peripheral blood. Source of these receptors: a human donor in a cohort sampled during active COVID-19. Each CDR3 is given with its conserved first and last residue. The D gene is left open where the match is weak. Part of the rows lack a size; the others show once, few, many or a class for expanded clones.

j_gene: TRBJ2-5
len: 12
v_gene: TRBV10-3
abundance: .
d_gene: .
CDR3aa: CAISEQQETQYF
CDR3nt: TGTGCCATCAGTGAGCAACAAGAGACCCAGTACTTC

j_gene: TRBJ1-1
len: 15
v_gene: TRBV11-2
abundance: .
d_gene: .
CDR3aa: CASSRGQTQSGEAFF
CDR3nt: TGTGCCAGCAGCCGAGGACAGACGCAATCCGGTGAAGCTTTCTTT

j_gene: TRBJ2-1
len: 15
v_gene: TRBV14
abundance: .
d_gene: .
CDR3aa: CASSQLGSSYNEQFF
CDR3nt: TGTGCCAGCAGCCAATTAGGGAGCTCCTACAATGAGCAGTTCTTC

j_gene: TRBJ2-7
len: 15
v_gene: TRBV27
abundance: .
d_gene: TRBD1
CDR3aa: CASSPYGTGSYEQYF
CDR3nt: TGTGCCAGCAGTCCCTATGGGACAGGTAGTTACGAGCAGTACTTC

j_gene: TRBJ1-1
len: 16
v_gene: TRBV28
abundance: .
d_gene: .
CDR3aa: CASRPNSGKGNTEAFF
CDR3nt: TGTGCCAGCAGGCCCAACTCAGGTAAAGGGAACACTGAAGCTTTCTTT

j_gene: TRBJ2-7
len: 14
v_gene: TRBV7-2
abundance: .
d_gene: TRBD1
CDR3aa: CASSLTGGSYEQYF
CDR3nt: TGTGCCAGCAGCCTGACAGGGGGCTCCTACGAGCAGTACTTC

j_gene: TRBJ2-1
len: 16
v_gene: TRBV9
abundance: few
d_gene: .
CDR3aa: CASSVGLSSSYNEQFF
CDR3nt: TGTGCCAGCAGCGTAGGCCTATCGAGCTCCTACAATGAGCAGTTCTTC

j_gene: TRBJ1-2
len: 15
v_gene: TRBV6-5
abundance: .
d_gene: .
CDR3aa: CASSSSGQANYGYTF
CDR3nt: TGTGCCAGCAGTTCCTCTGGACAAGCTAACTATGGCTACACCTTC

j_gene: TRBJ1-6
len: 16
v_gene: TRBV5-1
abundance: .
d_gene: .
CDR3aa: CASSSGGGPHNSPLHF
CDR3nt: TGCGCCAGCAGCTCCGGGGGGGGGCCCCATAATTCACCCCTCCACTTT

j_gene: TRBJ2-1
len: 14
v_gene: TRBV7-3
abundance: .
d_gene: .
CDR3aa: CASATGGAHNEQFF
CDR3nt: TGTGCCAGCGCGACGGGCGGGGCCCACAATGAGCAGTTCTTC

j_gene: TRBJ2-7
len: 14
v_gene: TRBV6-5
abundance: .
d_gene: TRBD1
CDR3aa: CASRRTGTTYEQYF
CDR3nt: TGTGCCAGCAGGCGGACAGGGACGACCTACGAGCAGTACTTC

j_gene: TRBJ2-1
len: 21
v_gene: TRBV27
abundance: .
d_gene: TRBD2
CDR3aa: CASSSFRSIAGGPGIHNEQFF
CDR3nt: TGTGCCAGCAGTTCCTTCAGGTCTATAGCGGGGGGACCAGGTATACACAATGAGCAGTTCTTC